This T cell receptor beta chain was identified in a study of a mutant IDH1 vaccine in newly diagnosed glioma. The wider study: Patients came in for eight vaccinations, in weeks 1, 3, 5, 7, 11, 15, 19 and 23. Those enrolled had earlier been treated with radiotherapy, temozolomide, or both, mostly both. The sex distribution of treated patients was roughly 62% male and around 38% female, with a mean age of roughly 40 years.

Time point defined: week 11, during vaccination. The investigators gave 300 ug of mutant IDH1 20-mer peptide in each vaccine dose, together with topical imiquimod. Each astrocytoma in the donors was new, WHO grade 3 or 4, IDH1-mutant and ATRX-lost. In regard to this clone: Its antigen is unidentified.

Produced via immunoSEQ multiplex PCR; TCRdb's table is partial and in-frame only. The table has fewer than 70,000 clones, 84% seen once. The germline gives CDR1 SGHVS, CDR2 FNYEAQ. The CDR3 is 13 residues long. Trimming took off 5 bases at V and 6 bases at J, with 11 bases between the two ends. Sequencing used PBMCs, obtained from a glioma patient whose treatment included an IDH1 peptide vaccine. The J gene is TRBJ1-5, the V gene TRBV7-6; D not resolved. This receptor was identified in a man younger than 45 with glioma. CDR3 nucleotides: TGTGCCAGCAGCGTCGGAGGGATTCAGCCCCAGCATTTT. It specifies CASSVGGIQPQHF.